This T cell receptor (beta chain) was recorded in a study of blood T cell repertoires in COVID-19 (dated by TCRdb to the early 2020s). Regarding the complete study: Samples covering the acute and convalescent phases of COVID-19 were provided by collaborators in the United States, Italy and Spain. The prospective study material was composed of cDNA or gDNA derived from T cells, B-cell-depleted T cells, or PBMCs. The dataset comprised deeply sampled blood TCRbeta repertoires from subjects exposed to, actively infected with, or recovered from COVID-19. The repertoires were made available in a free public database intended to serve as a resource for research on the immune response to SARS-CoV-2. Samples came from the ongoing ImmuneRACE study (first 160 participants) plus 1,254 subjects from 6 global collaborators. A de-identified subject ID, COVID-19 status, age in years and sex were almost always included in the sample metadata. HLA class I and class II types, where available, came from metadata supplied by the sample provider rather than from assay-based typing.

What the study reported, not specific to this receptor: Clinical and demographic metadata were provided uncurated, with the amount varying by source and participant.

The immunoSEQ Assay, a bias-controlled multiplex PCR, was used to amplify TCRbeta CDR3 regions from genomic DNA. The study's processing was this. The number of nucleated cells in each sample was estimated by amplification of reference gene primers within the assay. Sequence reads were collapsed and filtered to measure the absolute abundance of every unique TCRbeta CDR3 rearrangement. For each sample, productive Simpson clonality was calculated by taking the square root of Simpson's diversity index across productive rearrangements. The immuneACCESS repertoire file appears here via TCRdb, limited to in-frame rearrangements. These files lack a portion of the clones; in checked studies, under half of the deficit traces to unresolved V genes, and the cause of the others is not known. D and trimming were read from the DNA, whereas the V and J calls and clone size are those reported in that table. This sample gives about 120,000 clones in total; 75% to 90% of them show up just once. The top ten clonotypes cover about 29% of the sample.

The CDR3 measures 14 amino acids from cysteine to phenylalanine. CDR3 DNA only is kept here, 42 bases in frame from base 1. The junction carries 9 bases between V and J, which are trimmed by 1 base and 3 bases respectively. CDR1 and CDR2 (SQVTM, ANQGSEA) derive from the germline V gene. Collaborating institutions collected whole blood in K2EDTA tubes following their own protocols. For TCRbeta analysis, collaborator samples were shipped as frozen whole blood, as isolated PBMCs, or as DNA extracted from either sample type. On this clone: Its target antigen remains unknown. No much larger clone exists at a distance of one base, and base qualities are not known.

The specimen sequenced was peripheral blood. The V gene is TRBV29-1 and the J gene is TRBJ2-2, with TRBD2 as a weak D call on 5 bases. The source of this sequence is a man in his 70s with active or convalescent COVID-19. The CDR3 in this case is CSVEVTTHTGELFF. The nucleotide sequence is given as TGCAGCGTTGAAGTGACTACGCACACCGGGGAGCTGTTTTTT.